The 21 T cell receptor beta chains below were found in one sample sequenced in a study of cytomegalovirus exposure and HLA in healthy donors. The PCR contained 60 Vbeta and 13 Jbeta primers. Libraries were prepared by immunoSEQ multiplex PCR; TCRdb keeps only in-frame clonotypes and omits some of them. Among around 110,000 clones listed, roughly a tenth were seen once. The sequencing sample was made of PBMCs. These TCRs come from a man aged 30 to 39 in good health and CMV-seronegative.

This clone was counted between two and nine times. This rearrangement joins TRBV29-1 to TRBJ1-1; TRBD1 is a possible D gene (6 bases). Trimming took off 4 bases at V and 4 bases at J, with 25 bases between the two ends. Germline V gene data show CDR1 as SQVTM and CDR2 as ANQGSEA. The CDR3 consists of 17 residues. CDR3 in DNA: TGCAGCGTTGTGGGGGAGGGATTGGAGGGCAGGGGCACTGAAGCTTTCTTT. It encodes CSVVGEGLEGRGTEAFF. The full variable domain, in which reference TRBV29-1 and TRBJ1-1 provide the parts outside the CDR3, is SAVISQKPSRDICQRGTSLTIQCQVDSQVTMMFWYRQQPGQSLTLIATANQGSEATYESGFVIDKFPISRPNLTFSTLTVSNMSPEDSSIYLCSVVGEGLEGRGTEAFFGQGTRLTVV.

This clone appeared a single time. The V call is TRBV19, the J call TRBJ1-6; maybe TRBD1 (5 bases). The V end was cut by 2 bases, the J end by 9 bases, with 11 bases between. CDR3 length equals 14 residues. Germline V gene data show CDR1 as LNHDA and CDR2 as SQIVND (reference sequence). CDR3 DNA sequence: TGTGCCAGTAGTATAACGCAGGGAGGTTCACCCCTCCACTTT. Translation: CASSITQGGSPLHF.

This clone occurred a few times. This chain joins TRBV7-9 and TRBJ1-2, with D possibly TRBD1 on 5 matching bases. Germline CDR1 is SEHNR and CDR2 is FQNEAQ (reference sequence). This CDR3 has 18 amino acids. V was cut by 1 base and J by 6 bases, with 24 bases left in between. The chain's CDR3 is CASSLVGLGGRLFDGYTF. As DNA, the CDR3 is TGTGCCAGCAGCTTAGTAGGCCTGGGGGGGAGGCTCTTCGATGGCTACACCTTC.

This clone has a handful of counts. This chain connects TRBV11-2 to TRBJ2-5, with 7 bases fitting TRBD1. With 5 bases clipped from V and 3 bases from J, the junction kept 3 bases outside the gene matches. The V gene's germline CDR1 is SGHAT and CDR2 FQNNGV. The CDR3 totals 13 residues. The CDR3: CASSQGTEETQYF. Here the CDR3 DNA reads TGTGCCAGCAGCCAGGGGACAGAAGAGACCCAGTACTTC.

This clone was counted between two and nine times. V gene TRBV2 combines with J gene TRBJ1-2, with D uncertain. This CDR3 contains 14 residues. Trimming shortened V by 1 base and J by 0 bases, and 6 bases separated the two germline ends. Looked up from germline, CDR1 is SNHLY and CDR2 is FYNNEI. The DNA for the CDR3 is TGTGCCAGCAGTGAAGGACTAGCTAACTATGGCTACACCTTC. This encodes CASSEGLANYGYTF.

This clone was recorded a few times. The chain links TRBV7-2 to TRBJ2-1, with 8 bases matching TRBD1. Germline V gene data show CDR1 as SGHTA and CDR2 as FQGNSA. CDR3 length equals 16 residues. With V trimmed by 5 bases and J by 4 bases, 10 bases remained unmatched. CDR3 nucleotide sequence: TGTGCCAGCAGCCTAGAGACAGGGGATACATACAATGAGCAGTTCTTC. It encodes CASSLETGDTYNEQFF.

This chain joins TRBV4-1 and TRBJ2-3, with 8 bases aligning to TRBD2. Trimming cost V 1 base and J 6 bases; bases outside gene matches: 9. The length of the CDR3 is 16 residues. The germline CDR1 and CDR2 sequences are MGHRA and YSYEKL. CDR3 in DNA: TGCGCCAGCAGCCAAGTCAGGAGCGGGGGTCCGGATACGCAGTATTTT. It yields the protein CASSQVRSGGPDTQYF.

This clone was detected only a few times. The V gene is TRBV28, the J gene TRBJ2-1; 8 bases line up with TRBD1. V shed 5 bases, J shed 3 bases, and the junction held 12 bases outside the gene matches. This CDR3 has 17 amino acids. The V gene's germline CDR1 is MDHEN and CDR2 SYDVKM. The CDR3 reads CASSPPVWDRNYNEQFF. The CDR3 DNA is TGTGCCAGCAGTCCTCCGGTTTGGGACAGGAACTACAATGAGCAGTTCTTC.

This rearrangement joins TRBV10-3 to TRBJ2-1; 7 bases are a match to TRBD2. This CDR3 region has 16 residues. V lost 0 bases, J lost 2 bases, and 4 bases stayed unmatched. Germline loops: CDR1 ENHRY, CDR2 SYGVKD. The CDR3 is CAISESPTSAYNEQFF. CDR3 DNA sequence: TGTGCCATCAGTGAGTCCCCCACTAGCGCCTACAATGAGCAGTTCTTC.

A few counts support this clone. V gene TRBV21-1 combines with J gene TRBJ2-7; the D call in the table, TRBD1, was not verified against the DNA. TRBV21-1 is designated a pseudogene. CDR3 size: 16 residues. The DNA for the CDR3 is TGTGCCAGCAGCACGGGACAGCAGTACCACTCCTACGAGCAGTACTTC. Its protein product is CASSTGQQYHSYEQYF.

In its sample, this clone was seen a few times. This rearrangement joins TRBV5-6 to TRBJ2-7, with D possibly being TRBD2 (6 bases). Trimming took off 4 bases at V and 3 bases at J, with 11 bases between the two ends. The CDR3 covers 13 residues. Germline-derived CDR1 and CDR2 are SGHDT and YYEEEE. The CDR3, as DNA: TGTGCCAGCAGCCGGGAGACGAACTACGAGCAGTACTTC. Its protein product is CASSRETNYEQYF.

This clone turned up a few times. The CDR3 spells CANTLNGVHEQYF. The CDR3 DNA follows: TGTGCCAACACCCTTAACGGGGTCCACGAGCAGTACTTC. V usage is TRBV6-1 and J usage is TRBJ2-7; maybe TRBD2 (5 bases). Germline-derived CDR1 and CDR2 are MNHNS and SASEGT. This CDR3 is 13 amino acids long. V lost 10 bases and J 5 bases, leaving 18 bases between the germline ends.

This clone occurred a few times. The gene calls are TRBV18 and TRBJ2-2; a possible D gene is TRBD1 (6 bases). This CDR3 is built from 14 residues. V was shortened by 7 bases and J by 5 bases, with 14 bases between the two germline ends. The germline V gene encodes CDR1 KGHSH and CDR2 LQKENI. The CDR3 reads CASCRDTGTGELFF. CDR3 nucleotides: TGTGCCAGCTGCCGGGACACCGGAACCGGGGAGCTGTTTTTT.

Note on this clone: One junction end does not reproduce the germline sequence, and a read error may be involved. Other nucleotide sequences from this sample produce the same CDR3. This chain links TRBV5-4 with TRBJ2-7, with TRBD1 matching 8 bases. Germline CDR1 and CDR2: SGHNT and YYREEE (reference sequence). There are 17 residues in the CDR3. CDR3 in DNA: TGTGCCAGCAGCTCTCTAGATTTGACAGGGGACTCCTACGAGAAGTACTTT. Its translation is CASSSLDLTGDSYEKYF. Full variable domain (remainder filled in from reference TRBV5-4 and TRBJ2-7): ETGVTQSPTHLIKTRGQQVTLRCSSQSGHNTVSWYQQALGQGPQFIFQYYREEENGRGNFPPRFSGLQFPNYSSELNVNALELDDSALYLCASSSLDLTGDSYEKYFGPGTRLTVT.

This chain connects TRBV5-1 to TRBJ2-5, with D maybe TRBD1 (5 bases). The CDR3 loop spans 14 amino acids. Germline V gene sequence: CDR1 SGHRS, CDR2 YFSETQ. The ends were cut back, 3 bases at V and 0 bases at J, with 9 bases in the middle. The CDR3 DNA reads as TGCGCCAGCAGCTCGGCAGGGAACCAAGAGACCCAGTACTTC. Translated: CASSSAGNQETQYF.

CDR3 protein: CASSPQGREYQPQHF. In DNA, the CDR3 is TGTGCCAGCTCACCACAGGGGAGGGAGTATCAGCCCCAGCATTTT. The V gene is TRBV18, the J gene TRBJ1-5; a weak D match, TRBD1 (5 bases). CDR3 size: 15 residues. Germline V gene sequence: CDR1 KGHSH, CDR2 LQKENI. Trimming cost V 1 base and J 5 bases, with 12 bases left between them.

This clone was observed a handful of times. The chain links TRBV2 to TRBJ2-1; no definite D call. CDR1 SNHLY and CDR2 FYNNEI come from the germline V gene. Trimming removed 8 bases from V and 0 bases from J, with 14 bases in between. This CDR3 has 15 amino acids. The CDR3 loop is CASRSSASSYNEQFF. The CDR3, as DNA: TGTGCCAGCCGATCGAGCGCTTCCTCCTACAATGAGCAGTTCTTC.

The rearrangement joins TRBV5-6 to TRBJ1-5, with unresolved D. The CDR3 loop spans 15 amino acids. The germline gives CDR1 SGHDT, CDR2 YYEEEE. V gave up 1 base and J gave up 5 bases, with 13 bases separating them. CDR3: CASSLSGDTYQPQHF. CDR3 DNA: TGTGCCAGCAGCTTGTCGGGAGACACCTATCAGCCCCAGCATTTT.

The gene calls are TRBV19 and TRBJ2-3, with 11 bases matching TRBD2. V lost 7 bases, J lost 4 bases, and 7 bases stayed unmatched. CDR3 length equals 15 residues. Germline V gives CDR1 LNHDA, CDR2 SQIVND (reference sequence). CDR3 loop: CASTLAGGIPDTQYF. In DNA, the CDR3 is TGTGCCAGTACCCTAGCGGGAGGCATCCCAGATACGCAGTATTTT.

This clone occurred many times. The V and J genes are TRBV19 and TRBJ1-6; TRBD1 agrees at 9 bases. V lost 7 bases and J lost 7; bases outside the gene matches: 5. The CDR3 has 14 amino acids. The V gene's germline CDR1 is LNHDA and CDR2 SQIVND (reference sequence). The CDR3 protein is CASTKGQGNSPLHF. The CDR3 DNA reads TGTGCCAGTACAAAGGGACAGGGAAATTCACCCCTCCACTTT.

Here the CDR3 DNA reads TGTGCCAGCAGCGTCTCACGGGACACTAGCGGGACCTACGAGCAGTACTTC. This encodes CASSVSRDTSGTYEQYF. The rearrangement joins TRBV9 to TRBJ2-7; 10 bases fit TRBD2. This CDR3 contains 17 residues. Per germline, CDR1 SGDLS and CDR2 YYNGEE. Trimming cost V 2 bases and J 2 bases; bases outside gene matches: 10.